The source of this TCR beta chain is a study of vaccination effects on CD4 cells after COVID-19. The ViraFEST assay expanded antigen-specific CD4+ T cells with viral peptide pools before sequencing. Cultured cells yielded isolated CD4+ T cells after 10 to 11 days. Participants were vaccinated with two doses of either the BNT162b2 or mRNA-1273 vaccine. Every well got a few million PBMC, which were grown with about 9.2 IU/ml IL-2 and about 10 ug/ml peptides. A half-volume exchange with IL-2 medium occurred on days 3 and 7. Germline V lookup: CDR1 GTSNPN, CDR2 SVGIG (reference sequence). There are 12 residues in the CDR3. The germline V and J ends were trimmed by 5 bases and 3 bases, with 10 bases remaining between them. Sequencing was performed with immunoSEQ multiplex PCR; in TCRdb, only in-frame clones are kept and a portion is missing. The sample contains about 80,000 clones, 60% to 80% of which appear only once.

This clone was found a few times. Its specificity is not known. Study-wide results and caveats: Clones arising from infection and from vaccination showed marked clonal contraction late after vaccination. The study had few convalescent patients and no early post-infection timepoints.

The chain couples TRBV30 to TRBJ2-5; weak D call: TRBD1 (6 bases). The receptor comes from a human donor who received a COVID-19 vaccine. Sequencing used CD4+ T cells from PBMCs cultured with HCoV-OC43 spike peptides, obtained after COVID-19 vaccination. The subset denotes: HCoV-OC43 spike overlapping peptide pool stimulation. The CDR3 region has the DNA TGTGCCTGGGTTGGACAGAAAGAGACCCAGTACTTC. Encoded protein: CAWVGQKETQYF.